This section outlines one T cell receptor (beta chain) sequence together with its context. Its antigen is as yet unknown. The sample originates from a study of cytomegalovirus exposure and HLA in healthy donors. Study-wide points: Later analysis placed DRB1 highest and HLA-C lowest in TCR association rates, which differed by HLA locus. As a later analysis showed, a missense DCLRE1C variant was linked to trimming of TCR beta V- and J-genes. Exclusion as indistinguishable affected some V segments, including TRBV6-2 and TRBV6-3.

PCR used 60 Vbeta primers and 13 Jbeta primers. Here immunoSEQ multiplex PCR was the method, and the copy in TCRdb shows in-frame clones only, minus some. The sample shows around 200,000 clones, roughly 85% of them seen only once. The CDR3 loop spans 13 amino acids. Trimming took off 4 bases at V and 1 base at J, with 7 bases between the two ends. Germline V CDR1 and CDR2: SNHLY, FYNNEI. The material sequenced was PBMCs. The TCR was taken from a woman aged 45 to 65 in good health and CMV-seronegative. This rearrangement joins TRBV2 to TRBJ1-2; D is undetermined. CDR3 protein: CASSAGSNYGYTF. The DNA for the CDR3 is TGTGCCAGCAGTGCTGGCAGTAACTATGGCTACACCTTC.